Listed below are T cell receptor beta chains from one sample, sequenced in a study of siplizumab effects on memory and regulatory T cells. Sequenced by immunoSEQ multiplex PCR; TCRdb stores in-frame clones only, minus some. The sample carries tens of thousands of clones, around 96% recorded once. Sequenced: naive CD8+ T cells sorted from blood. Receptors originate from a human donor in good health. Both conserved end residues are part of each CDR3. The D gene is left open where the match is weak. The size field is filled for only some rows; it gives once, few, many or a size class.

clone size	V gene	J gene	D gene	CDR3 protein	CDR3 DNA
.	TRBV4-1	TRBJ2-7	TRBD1	CASSQSPTGGYEQYF	TGCGCCAGCAGCCAAAGCCCCACAGGGGGATACGAGCAGTACTTC
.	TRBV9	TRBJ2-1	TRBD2	CASTESGGVAEQFF	TGTGCCAGCACCGAGAGCGGGGGTGTTGCTGAGCAGTTCTTC
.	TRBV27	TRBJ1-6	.	CASNDSPYNSPLHF	TGTGCCAGCAACGACAGTCCCTATAATTCACCCCTCCACTTT
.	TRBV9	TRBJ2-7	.	CASSVGDSGNEQYF	TGTGCCAGCAGCGTAGGGGACAGCGGGAACGAGCAGTACTTC
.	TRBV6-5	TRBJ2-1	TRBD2	CASSSSGGMYEQFF	TGTGCCAGCAGTTCTAGCGGGGGGATGTATGAGCAGTTCTTC
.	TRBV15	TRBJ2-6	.	CATSRTGRSGANVLTF	TGTGCCACCAGTCGGACGGGGCGGTCTGGGGCCAACGTCCTGACTTTC
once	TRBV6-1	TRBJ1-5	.	CASSELGPYSNQPQHF	TGTGCCAGCAGTGAATTGGGCCCCTATAGCAATCAGCCCCAGCATTTT
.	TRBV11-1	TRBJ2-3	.	CASSLAGGTDTQYF	TGTGCCAGCAGCTTAGCGGGGGGCACAGATACGCAGTATTTT
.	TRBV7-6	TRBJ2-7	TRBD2	CASSLVGGTGEQYF	TGTGCCAGCAGCTTAGTCGGGGGGACTGGGGAGCAGTACTTC
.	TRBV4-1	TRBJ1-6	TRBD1	CASSPGQGGSPLHF	TGCGCCAGCAGCCCAGGACAGGGCGGATCACCCCTCCACTTT
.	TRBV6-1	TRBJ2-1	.	CASSAWGNEQFF	TGTGCCAGCAGTGCGTGGGGCAATGAGCAGTTCTTC
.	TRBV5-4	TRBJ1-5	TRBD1	CASSLGTGENQPQHF	TGTGCCAGCAGCTTAGGGACAGGGGAAAATCAGCCCCAGCATTTT
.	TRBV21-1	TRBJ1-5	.	CASSKGQRDGINQPQHF	TGTGCCAGCAGCAAAGGACAACGGGACGGAATCAATCAGCCCCAGCATTTT
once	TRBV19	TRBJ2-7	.	CASSLQGLYEQYF	TGTGCCAGTAGTCTTCAGGGGTTATACGAGCAGTACTTC
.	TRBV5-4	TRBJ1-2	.	CASRYSGGAEGYTF	TGTGCCAGCAGATACTCGGGGGGCGCAGAGGGCTACACCTTC
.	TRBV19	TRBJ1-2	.	CASTGDIWRGYTF	TGTGCCAGCACGGGGGACATCTGGAGGGGCTACACCTTC
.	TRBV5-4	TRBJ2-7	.	CASSPRGEGEIYEQYF	TGTGCCAGCAGCCCGAGGGGGGAGGGAGAAATATACGAGCAGTACTTC
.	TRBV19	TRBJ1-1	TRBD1	CASSPAGGITEAFF	TGTGCCAGTAGTCCCGCAGGGGGCATTACTGAAGCTTTCTTT
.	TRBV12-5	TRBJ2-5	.	CASGLVQGIQETQYF	TGTGCTAGTGGTTTGGTACAGGGCATCCAAGAGACCCAGTACTTC
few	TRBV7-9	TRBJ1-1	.	CASSLAGNTEAFF	TGTGCCAGCAGCTTAGCCGGGAACACTGAAGCTTTCTTT
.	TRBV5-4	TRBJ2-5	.	CASSLYGGQETQYF	TGTGCCAGCAGCTTATACGGGGGCCAAGAGACCCAGTACTTC
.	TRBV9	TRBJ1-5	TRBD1	CASSVGTGFGQPQHF	TGTGCCAGCAGCGTAGGGACAGGGTTTGGGCAGCCCCAGCATTTT
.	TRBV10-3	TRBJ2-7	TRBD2	CAICEALAGRYEQYF	TGTGCCATCTGCGAGGCCCTAGCGGGGAGATACGAGCAGTACTTC
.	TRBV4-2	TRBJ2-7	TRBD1	CASSHEGTGSYEQYF	TGTGCCAGCAGCCACGAAGGGACAGGCTCCTACGAGCAGTACTTC
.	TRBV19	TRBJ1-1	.	CASSDYTEAFF	TGTGCCAGTAGCGATTACACTGAAGCTTTCTTT
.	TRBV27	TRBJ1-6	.	CASSLGPDSPLHF	TGTGCCAGCAGTTTGGGGCCAGATTCACCCCTCCACTTT
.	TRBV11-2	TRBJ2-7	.	CASSPPGVSAYEQYF	TGTGCCAGCAGCCCCCCGGGGGTATCAGCCTACGAGCAGTACTTC
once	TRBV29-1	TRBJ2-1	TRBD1	CSVEERDRGNEQFF	TGCAGCGTTGAAGAAAGGGACAGGGGGAATGAGCAGTTCTTC
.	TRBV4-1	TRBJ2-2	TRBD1	CASSQAGTANTGELFF	TGCGCCAGCAGCCAGGCCGGGACAGCGAACACCGGGGAGCTGTTTTTT
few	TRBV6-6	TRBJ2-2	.	CASSQFRANTGELFF	TGTGCCAGCAGCCAGTTCAGGGCGAACACCGGGGAGCTGTTTTTT
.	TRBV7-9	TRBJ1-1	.	CASSSSRAYTEAFF	TGTGCCAGCAGTTCAAGCCGGGCCTACACTGAAGCTTTCTTT
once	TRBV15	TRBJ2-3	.	CATSSDDREGDTQYF	TGTGCCACCAGCAGTGATGACAGGGAGGGAGATACGCAGTATTTT
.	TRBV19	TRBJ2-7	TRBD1	CASSARTGESYEQYF	TGTGCCAGTAGTGCGAGGACAGGGGAGTCCTACGAGCAGTACTTC
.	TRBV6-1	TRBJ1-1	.	CASSEEMNTEAFF	TGTGCCAGCAGTGAAGAAATGAACACTGAAGCTTTCTTT
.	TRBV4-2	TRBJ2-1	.	CASSQDRGGYNEQFF	TGTGCCAGCAGCCAAGACAGGGGAGGGTACAATGAGCAGTTCTTC
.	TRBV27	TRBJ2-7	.	CASRQGVIYEQYF	TGTGCCAGCAGGCAAGGGGTGATCTACGAGCAGTACTTC
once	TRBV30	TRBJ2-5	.	CAWSISSEGTQYF	TGTGCCTGGAGTATTAGCTCAGAGGGGACCCAGTACTTC
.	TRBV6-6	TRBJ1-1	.	CASSYSLQGPYTEAFF	TGTGCCAGCAGTTACTCGTTGCAGGGGCCTTACACTGAAGCTTTCTTT
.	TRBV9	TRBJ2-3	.	CASSVGTSNTQYF	TGTGCCAGCAGCGTAGGTACCTCCAATACGCAGTATTTT
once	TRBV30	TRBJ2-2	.	CAWSVGGPNTGELFF	TGTGCCTGGAGTGTAGGAGGTCCGAACACCGGGGAGCTGTTTTTT
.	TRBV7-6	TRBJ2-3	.	CASSLGVNDTQYF	TGTGCCAGCAGCTTAGGGGTAAATGATACGCAGTATTTT
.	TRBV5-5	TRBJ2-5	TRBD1	CASSQATDRVMETQYF	TGTGCCAGCAGTCAAGCGACGGACAGGGTTATGGAGACCCAGTACTTC
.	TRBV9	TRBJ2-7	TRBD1	CASSDLGQGACEQYF	TGTGCCAGCAGCGATTTGGGACAGGGGGCCTGCGAGCAGTACTTC
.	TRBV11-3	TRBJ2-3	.	CASSPRQNTDTQYF	TGTGCCAGCAGTCCGAGACAGAACACAGATACGCAGTATTTT
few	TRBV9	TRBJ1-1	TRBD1	CASSSGTGGGDTEAFF	TGTGCCAGCAGCTCCGGGACAGGGGGCGGGGACACTGAAGCTTTCTTT
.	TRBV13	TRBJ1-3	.	CASSSRGVGNTIYF	TGTGCCAGCAGCTCCCGAGGTGTCGGAAACACCATATATTTT
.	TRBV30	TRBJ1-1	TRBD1	CAWRTGGGTEAFF	TGTGCCTGGAGGACAGGGGGCGGCACTGAAGCTTTCTTT